These 16 T cell receptor beta chains share one sample of origin, sequenced in a study of blood T cells in healthy people across ages. A second PCR, run for roughly 7 to 11 cycles, used a sample-barcoded 5' primer plus a J-beta primer mix. TCRdb independently ran MiXCR on the 5' RACE reads; one entry per CDR3 protein. This table holds about 900,000 distinct CDR3 sequences, roughly 50% found once. Specimen: blood. The source is a man aged 25 to 45 in good health.

This clonotype was observed a few times. This CDR3 is CASSTGGMNTEAFF. As DNA, the CDR3 is TGTGCCAGCAGCACCGGGGGGATGAACACTGAAGCTTTCTTT. The rearrangement links TRBV2 to TRBJ1-1; D perhaps matches TRBD1 (5 bases). Germline CDR1 reads SNHLY; CDR2 reads FYNNEI. The ends were cut back, 6 bases at V and 0 bases at J, with 11 bases in the middle. CDR3 size: 14 residues.

This clonotype was seen a handful of times. The rearrangement uses TRBV28 and TRBJ2-5; D not resolved. CDR1 and CDR2 (germline): MDHEN, SYDVKM. V shed 0 bases and J shed 0 bases, with 5 bases lying between them. This CDR3 comprises 14 residues. The CDR3 is CASSLWPHQETQYF. DNA of the CDR3: TGTGCCAGCAGTTTATGGCCCCACCAAGAGACCCAGTACTTC. Full variable domain (remainder filled in from reference TRBV28 and TRBJ2-5): DVKVTQSSRYLVKRTGEKVFLECVQDMDHENMFWYRQDPGLGLRLIYFSYDVKMKEKGDIPEGYSVSREKKERFSLILESASTNQTSMYLCASSLWPHQETQYFGPGTRLLVL.

This clonotype was picked up a small number of times. J is TRBJ2-7 and V is TRBV7-2; D is perhaps TRBD1 or TRBD2 (5 bases each). CDR3 size: 15 residues. V lost 1 base, J lost 2 bases, and 12 bases lay in between. From germline, CDR1 is SGHTA and CDR2 FQGNSA. In nucleotides, the CDR3 is TGTGCCAGCAGCTTAGGGGGGACGTACACCTACGAGCAGTACTTC. Translated, it gives CASSLGGTYTYEQYF. Full variable domain (rest looked up from reference TRBV7-2 and TRBJ2-7): GAGVSQSPSNKVTEKGKDVELRCDPISGHTALYWYRQSLGQGLEFLIYFQGNSAPDKSGLPSDRFSAERTGGSVSTLTIQRTQQEDSAVYLCASSLGGTYTYEQYFGPGTRLTVT.

The chain uses TRBV3-1 and TRBJ2-1, with D perhaps TRBD2 (6 bases). This CDR3 region has 13 residues. V was cut by 4 bases and J by 8 bases, with 12 bases left in between. Germline CDR1 is LGHDT and CDR2 is YNNKEL (reference sequence). The CDR3 region has the DNA TGTGCCAGCAGCCCCGGAGGGAGTTATGAGCAGTTCTTC. This sequence encodes CASSPGGSYEQFF.

The rearrangement uses TRBV10-3 and TRBJ1-2, with TRBD1 as a possible D gene (5 bases). There are 13 residues in the CDR3. Germline CDR1 and CDR2: ENHRY and SYGVKD. V was cut by 11 bases and J by 4 bases, with 17 bases left in between. CDR3 sequence (DNA): TGTGCCTTGGGGACCGGGGCCATCTATGGCTACACCTTC. It codes for CALGTGAIYGYTF.

This chain connects TRBV28 to TRBJ1-1; D gene uncertain. V gave up 6 bases and J gave up 0 bases, with 11 bases separating them. The germline CDR1 and CDR2 sequences are MDHEN and SYDVKM. This CDR3 spans 14 amino acids. The CDR3 here is CASRRQPLNTEAFF. As DNA, the CDR3 is TGTGCCAGCAGGAGACAACCCCTGAACACTGAAGCTTTCTTT.

This rearrangement joins TRBV20-1 to TRBJ2-1; 11 bases are a match to TRBD2. J gave up 6 bases and V 6 bases, and 4 bases lay outside the gene matches. CDR1 and CDR2 from the germline V gene are DFQATT and SNEGSKA (reference sequence). CDR3 length: 13 residues. The CDR3 loop is CSATSGGTNEQFF. CDR3 sequence (DNA): TGCAGTGCCACTAGCGGGGGTACCAATGAGCAGTTCTTC.

This clonotype has just a few counts. V and J are TRBV5-1 and TRBJ2-1; TRBD2 matches 10 bases. The CDR3 totals 14 residues. The V and J ends lost 4 bases and 4 bases, in that order; junction bases with no gene match: 2. Germline lookup yields CDR1 SGHRS and CDR2 YFSETQ. CDR3 nucleotides: TGCGCCAGCAGCGTTAGCGGGGGGTACAATGAGCAGTTCTTC. Translated, it gives CASSVSGGYNEQFF.

This clonotype occurred a few times. The CDR3 DNA is TGTGCCAGCAGCTCCGGGGGGCTAAATGAGCAGTTCTTC. It encodes CASSSGGLNEQFF. The chain joins TRBV27 to TRBJ2-1; D is possibly TRBD2 (7 bases). Trimming shortened V by 6 bases and J by 7 bases, and 13 bases separated the two germline ends. The germline V gene has CDR1 MNHEY and CDR2 SMNVEV (reference sequence). This CDR3 spans 13 amino acids.

J is TRBJ1-5 and V is TRBV12-3 or TRBV12-4; D gene unclear. Trimming left V 5 bases short and J 6 bases short, with 17 bases between. The CDR3 contains 15 residues. Here the CDR3 reads CASSVRTGLFQPQHF. In nucleotides, the CDR3 is TGTGCCAGCAGTGTACGGACGGGCCTTTTTCAGCCCCAGCATTTT.

This clonotype has more than one count but fewer than ten. This chain uses TRBV20-1 with TRBJ2-1; 14 bases agree with TRBD2. Losses at the gene ends were 6 bases for V and 4 bases for J; bases not matched to a gene: 5. The CDR3 covers 15 residues. The germline CDR1 and CDR2 sequences are DFQATT and SNEGSKA (reference sequence). CDR3 sequence (DNA): TGCAGTGCCCCCGGACTAGCGGGGGGATACAATGAGCAGTTCTTC. Translation: CSAPGLAGGYNEQFF.

This chain links TRBV5-1 with TRBJ2-7; D is perhaps TRBD1 (6 bases). The V gene's germline CDR1 is SGHRS and CDR2 YFSETQ. The CDR3 length is 13 residues. V lost 5 bases and J 1 base, leaving 10 bases between the germline ends. In nucleotides, the CDR3 is TGCGCCAGCAGAATGGACAGTTCCTACGAGCAGTACTTC. This encodes CASRMDSSYEQYF.

This clonotype has a handful of counts. The CDR3 region is CSVEGDRSSGANVLTF. CDR3 coding DNA: TGCAGCGTTGAAGGGGACAGGAGCTCTGGGGCCAACGTCCTGACTTTC. This sequence joins TRBV29-1 and TRBJ2-6; TRBD1 aligns across 8 bases. CDR3 length equals 16 residues. J lost 0 bases, V lost 1 base, and 2 bases had no gene match. In germline, CDR1 is SQVTM, CDR2 ANQGSEA.

About this clonotype itself: One end of the junction does not line up with germline, which may come from a read error. J is TRBJ2-7 and V is TRBV6-1, with D hard to call. The V gene's germline CDR1 is MNHNS and CDR2 SASEGT. The CDR3 is 14 amino acids. This CDR3 reads CTSSAGFSSYEQYF. The CDR3 DNA follows: TGTACCAGCAGTGCAGGATTCAGCTCCTACGAGCAGTACTTC.

The gene calls are TRBV27 and TRBJ2-3; 8 nucleotides match TRBD2. The CDR3 runs to 16 residues. J lost 5 bases, V lost 1 base, and 8 bases had no gene match. Germline loops: CDR1 MNHEY, CDR2 SMNVEV (reference sequence). The CDR3 protein is CASSLYGGGRGDTQYF. DNA of the CDR3: TGTGCCAGCAGTTTATACGGCGGGGGGCGTGGAGATACGCAGTATTTT.

V gene TRBV6-4 combines with J gene TRBJ2-7; D may match TRBD1 or TRBD2 (5 bases each). The DNA matches TRBJ2-5 better at its end, which makes the J call doubtful. The CDR3 covers 17 residues. CDR1 is MRHNA and CDR2 is SNTAGT in the germline V gene. The CDR3 loop is CASSDSGERLIQETQYF. The CDR3 bases are TGTGCCAGCAGTGACTCGGGGGAGCGGCTAATTCAAGAGACCCAGTACTTC.